This TCR beta chain emerged from a study of cytomegalovirus exposure and HLA in healthy donors (dated by TCRdb to between 2016 and 2019). At the level of the whole study: The 650 to 800 repertoires of the first cohort and the roughly 110 validation repertoires were produced on the same platform, according to a later analysis. The study aimed to test whether cataloging public T cell receptors could reveal signatures of past pathogen exposure. Besides the first cohort of 666 subjects, a separate validation cohort made up of about 120 different subjects was used. To predict cytomegalovirus infection status, the study combined high-throughput TCR immunosequencing, statistical association of individual TCRs with disease status, and machine learning.

The donors were included in the validation cohort of approximately 120 subjects, a group kept apart from the roughly 670-subject first cohort. The investigation overall reported the following: Cytomegalovirus status was reported to be diagnosed by the classifier with high specificity and sensitivity in both the original and validation cohorts. A later analysis lacked HLA typing for the validation cohort, so it scored co-occurrence in that cohort across all 120 repertoires. In a later analysis, TCRs clustered in the first cohort were found to also tend to co-occur in the 120 or so validation repertoires, with about 93% of cluster scores above 0. In the study, approximately 160 TCR beta chains were listed as associated with cytomegalovirus. According to the authors, the approach could potentially be generalized to other disease states and immunological phenotypes. A few of the identified cytomegalovirus-associated TCR beta chains were confirmed in vitro to be specific for cytomegalovirus antigens. Across donors, most TCR sequences were observed very rarely, whereas some public TCRs were present in many individuals.

A remark on this clone: This receptor's antigen is unknown. Base qualities are not provided; no much larger clone lies one nucleotide away.

The protocol used for the library was the immunoSEQ multiplex PCR assay. Regarding the original processing steps: A statistical classification framework was built to diagnose cytomegalovirus status from the catalog of TCR beta chain sequences. Not all clones reach the TCRdb copy of this immuneACCESS table, which keeps in-frame sequences only. Checked studies attribute under half of the gap to unresolved V genes and leave the rest unexplained. The V and J calls and the clone size are those of that table, but D and trimming were determined from the DNA. Recorded for this sample are approximately 190,000 clones; about 80% of them occurred a single time. The biggest ten clones account for roughly 7% of the sample. The receptor comes from a man younger than 35 in good health and CMV-seropositive. Sequenced: PBMCs.

CDR3 loop: CASSVGQNYGYTF. The nucleotides are TGCGCCAGCAGCGTGGGACAGAACTATGGCTACACCTTC. The receptor chain draws on TRBV5-1 and TRBJ1-2, and TRBD1 matches 7 of the central bases. Sequences SGHRS (CDR1) and YFSETQ (CDR2) are obtained from the germline V gene. Here V drops 4 bases and J drops 2 bases, and the junction holds 2 bases not matched to any gene. The cysteine opens and the phenylalanine closes a CDR3 of 13 amino acids. Only the CDR3 DNA stays, 39 bases, in frame from base 1.